This T cell receptor (beta chain) was identified during a study of T cell responses to AZD1222 COVID-19 vaccine. Findings of the study overall: The repertoires were collected only after the peak T cell response.

Some second doses came at about 4 weeks and others at about 12 weeks; these were pooled. On this clone: Its antigen is unidentified.

Method: immunoSEQ multiplex PCR; TCRdb's copy keeps in-frame clones and lacks some. Of some 200,000 clones listed, approximately 90% are singletons. Germline CDR1 and CDR2: ENHRY and SYGVKD. The length of the CDR3 is 16 residues. V lost 6 bases to trimming and J lost 0 bases, with 15 bases between them. The specimen was peripheral blood, collected 28 days after the second AZD1222 dose. The TCR was taken from an adult who received the AZD1222 COVID-19 vaccine. This rearrangement joins TRBV10-3 to TRBJ1-3, with D uncertain. DNA for the CDR3: TGTGCCATCAGCCCTGGCGGGCCTCACTCTGGAAACACCATATATTTT. It is translated as CAISPGGPHSGNTIYF.